Following are 8 T cell receptor beta chains from one sample sequenced in a study of blood T cell repertoires in COVID-19. The table came from immunoSEQ multiplex PCR; TCRdb's copy has only in-frame clones and leaves some out. The sample records some 150,000 clones, about 87% being singletons. The sequencing sample was made of peripheral blood. The receptors stem from a woman aged 55-70 years who had recovered from COVID-19.

The J gene is TRBJ1-4, the V gene TRBV29-1, with D possibly matching TRBD1 (6 bases). The CDR3 loop spans 13 amino acids. Per the germline V gene, CDR1 is SQVTM and CDR2 is ANQGSEA. Between the trimmed V and J ends, which lost 3 bases and 4 bases, there was a span of 9 bases. CDR3 DNA sequence: TGCAGCGTTGATACAGGGCTTAATGAAAAACTGTTTTTT. Translated, it gives CSVDTGLNEKLFF.

The rearrangement joins TRBV28 to TRBJ1-2, with D maybe TRBD1 (5 bases). Trimming removed 3 bases from V and 2 bases from J, with 10 bases in between. Germline CDR1 reads MDHEN; CDR2 reads SYDVKM. The CDR3 length is 14 residues. The CDR3 nucleotides are TGTGCCAGCAGTTTTTTAGCAGGGAACTATGGCTACACCTTC. This codes for CASSFLAGNYGYTF.

The chain carries TRBV9 and TRBJ2-1; maybe TRBD1 (6 bases). The CDR3 spans 16 residues. Germline CDR1 reads SGDLS; CDR2 reads YYNGEE. V lost 3 bases and J lost 1, with 14 bases in between. The chain's CDR3 is CASSAQGSISYNEQFF. DNA of the CDR3: TGTGCCAGCAGCGCGCAGGGGTCCATTTCCTACAATGAGCAGTTCTTC.

The V and J genes are TRBV6-1 and TRBJ2-3; the match to TRBD2 covers 12 bases. CDR3 length: 16 amino acids. With V trimmed by 4 bases and J by 1 base, 3 bases remained unmatched. Germline assignment: CDR1 MNHNS and CDR2 SASEGT. This CDR3 is CASSGLAGAGTDTQYF. In DNA form, the CDR3 reads TGTGCCAGCAGTGGACTAGCGGGGGCGGGCACAGATACGCAGTATTTT.

The V gene is TRBV4-2, the J gene TRBJ1-5; the D gene is possibly TRBD1 (5 bases). The V and J ends lost 4 bases and 4 bases respectively, with 8 bases between them. Germline values: CDR1 LGHNA, CDR2 YNFKEQ. The CDR3 sequence is 13 residues long. CDR3 coding DNA: TGTGCCAGCAGCCCCAGGGAAAATCAGCCCCAGCATTTT. Encoded protein: CASSPRENQPQHF.

V is TRBV30 and J is TRBJ2-7; TRBD1 matches at 8 bases. The CDR3 loop spans 13 amino acids. Trimming cost V 6 bases and J 5 bases; bases outside gene matches: 9. Germline V gene sequence: CDR1 GTSNPN, CDR2 SVGIG (reference sequence). This CDR3 is CACRKDRDHEQYF. CDR3 bases: TGTGCCTGCCGGAAGGACAGGGACCACGAGCAGTACTTC.

This chain joins TRBV5-6 and TRBJ1-2, with D hard to call. The ends were cut back, 7 bases at V and 0 bases at J, with 10 bases in the middle. Per the germline V gene, CDR1 is SGHDT and CDR2 is YYEEEE. The CDR3 has 13 amino acids. The CDR3 is CASEAGANYGYTF. CDR3 bases: TGTGCCAGCGAGGCCGGGGCTAACTATGGCTACACCTTC.

The chain has TRBV7-6 and TRBJ2-5; tentative D call: TRBD1 (5 bases). Germline CDR1 reads SGHVS; CDR2 reads FNYEAQ. The CDR3 is 14 residues long. The germline V and J ends were trimmed by 5 bases and 4 bases, with 14 bases remaining between them. CDR3 residues: CASSQPGQGETQYF. CDR3 nucleotide sequence: TGTGCCAGCAGCCAACCGGGTCAGGGAGAGACCCAGTACTTC. Using reference TRBV7-6 and TRBJ2-5 for the parts outside the CDR3, the full variable domain is GAGVSQSPRYKVTKRGQDVALRCDPISGHVSLYWYRQALGQGPEFLTYFNYEAQQDKSGLPNDRFSAERPEGSISTLTIQRTEQRDSAMYRCASSQPGQGETQYFGPGTRLLVL.